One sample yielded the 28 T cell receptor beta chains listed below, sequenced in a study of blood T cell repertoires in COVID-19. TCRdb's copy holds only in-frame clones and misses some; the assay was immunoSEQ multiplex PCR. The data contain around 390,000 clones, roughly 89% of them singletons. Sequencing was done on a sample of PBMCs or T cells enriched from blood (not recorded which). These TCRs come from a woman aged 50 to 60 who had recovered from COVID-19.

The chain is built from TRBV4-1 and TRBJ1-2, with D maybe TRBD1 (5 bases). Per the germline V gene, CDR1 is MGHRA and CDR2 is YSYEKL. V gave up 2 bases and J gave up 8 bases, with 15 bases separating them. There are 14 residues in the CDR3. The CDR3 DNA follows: TGCGCCAGCAGCCAAACCGGGACTCCTCTGGGCTACACCTTC. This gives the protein CASSQTGTPLGYTF.

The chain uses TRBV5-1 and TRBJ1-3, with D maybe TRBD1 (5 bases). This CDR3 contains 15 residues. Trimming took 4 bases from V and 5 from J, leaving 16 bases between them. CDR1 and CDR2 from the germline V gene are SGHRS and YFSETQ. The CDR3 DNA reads TGCGCCAGCAGCCTCAGCTCAGGGTTGAGAAACACCATATATTTT. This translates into CASSLSSGLRNTIYF.

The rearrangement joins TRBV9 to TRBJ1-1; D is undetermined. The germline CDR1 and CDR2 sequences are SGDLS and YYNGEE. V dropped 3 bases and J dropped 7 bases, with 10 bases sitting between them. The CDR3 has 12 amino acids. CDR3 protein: CASSETQGEAFF. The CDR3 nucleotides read TGTGCCAGCAGCGAGACACAAGGTGAAGCTTTCTTT.

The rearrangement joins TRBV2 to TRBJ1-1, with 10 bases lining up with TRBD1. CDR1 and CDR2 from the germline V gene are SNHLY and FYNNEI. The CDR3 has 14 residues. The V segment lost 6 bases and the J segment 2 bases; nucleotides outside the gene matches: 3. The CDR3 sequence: CASRQTGGNTEAFF. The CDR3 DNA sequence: TGTGCCAGCAGACAGACAGGGGGCAACACTGAAGCTTTCTTT.

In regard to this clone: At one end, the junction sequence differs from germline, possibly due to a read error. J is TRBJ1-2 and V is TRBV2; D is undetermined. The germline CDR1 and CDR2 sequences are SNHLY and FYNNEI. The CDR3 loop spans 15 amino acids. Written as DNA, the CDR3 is TGTGCCAGCAGAGAAGGACGGTTACTAAGCTATGGCTACACCTTC. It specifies CASREGRLLSYGYTF.

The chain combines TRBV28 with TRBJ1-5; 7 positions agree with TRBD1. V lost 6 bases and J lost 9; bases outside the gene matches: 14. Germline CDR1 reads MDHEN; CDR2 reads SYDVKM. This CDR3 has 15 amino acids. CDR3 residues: CASSPDRDAGGPQHF. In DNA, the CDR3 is TGTGCCAGCAGCCCGGACCGAGACGCAGGGGGGCCCCAGCATTTT. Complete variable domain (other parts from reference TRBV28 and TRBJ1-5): DVKVTQSSRYLVKRTGEKVFLECVQDMDHENMFWYRQDPGLGLRLIYFSYDVKMKEKGDIPEGYSVSREKKERFSLILESASTNQTSMYLCASSPDRDAGGPQHFGDGTRLSIL.

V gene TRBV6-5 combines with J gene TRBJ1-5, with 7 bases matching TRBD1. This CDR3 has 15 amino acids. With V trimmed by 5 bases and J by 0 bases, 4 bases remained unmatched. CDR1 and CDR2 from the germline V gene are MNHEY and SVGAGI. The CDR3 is CASSQQGFSNQPQHF. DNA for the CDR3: TGTGCCAGCAGTCAACAGGGGTTTAGCAATCAGCCCCAGCATTTT.

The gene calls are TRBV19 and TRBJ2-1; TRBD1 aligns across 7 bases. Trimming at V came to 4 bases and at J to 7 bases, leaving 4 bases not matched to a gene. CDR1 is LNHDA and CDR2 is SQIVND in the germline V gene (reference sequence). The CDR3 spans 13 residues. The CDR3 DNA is TGTGCCAGTAGTACAACAGGGGATAATGAGCAGTTCTTC. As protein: CASSTTGDNEQFF.

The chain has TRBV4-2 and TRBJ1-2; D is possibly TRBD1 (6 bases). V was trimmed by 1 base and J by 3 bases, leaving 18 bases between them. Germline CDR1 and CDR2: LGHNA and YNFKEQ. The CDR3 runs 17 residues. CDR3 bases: TGTGCCAGCAGCCAAGGCCATATTGGGAGGGGGGACTATGGCTACACCTTC. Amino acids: CASSQGHIGRGDYGYTF.

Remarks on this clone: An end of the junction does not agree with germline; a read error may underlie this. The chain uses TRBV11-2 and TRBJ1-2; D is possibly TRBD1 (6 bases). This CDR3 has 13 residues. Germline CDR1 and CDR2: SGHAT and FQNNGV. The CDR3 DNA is TGTGCCAGCAGCTTCGGACAGAGCTATAGCTACACCTTC. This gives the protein CASSFGQSYSYTF.

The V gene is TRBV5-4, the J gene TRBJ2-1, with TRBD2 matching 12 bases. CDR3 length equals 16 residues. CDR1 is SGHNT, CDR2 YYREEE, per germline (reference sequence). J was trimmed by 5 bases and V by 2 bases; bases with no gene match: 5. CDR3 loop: CASSFGLAGLNNEQFF. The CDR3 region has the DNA TGTGCCAGCAGCTTCGGACTAGCGGGACTAAACAATGAGCAGTTCTTC.

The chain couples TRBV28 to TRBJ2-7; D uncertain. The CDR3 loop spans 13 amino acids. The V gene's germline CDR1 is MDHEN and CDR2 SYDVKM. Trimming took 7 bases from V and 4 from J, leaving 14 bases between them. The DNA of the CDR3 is TGTGCCAGCACCCGAAACTCGGGTTACGAGCAGTACTTC. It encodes CASTRNSGYEQYF.

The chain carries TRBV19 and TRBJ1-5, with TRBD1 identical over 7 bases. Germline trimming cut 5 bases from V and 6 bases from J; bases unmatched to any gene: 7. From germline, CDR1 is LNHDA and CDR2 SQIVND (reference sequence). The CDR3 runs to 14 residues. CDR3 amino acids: CASSQGTAGQPQHF. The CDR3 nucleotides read TGTGCCAGTAGTCAGGGGACAGCTGGTCAGCCCCAGCATTTT.

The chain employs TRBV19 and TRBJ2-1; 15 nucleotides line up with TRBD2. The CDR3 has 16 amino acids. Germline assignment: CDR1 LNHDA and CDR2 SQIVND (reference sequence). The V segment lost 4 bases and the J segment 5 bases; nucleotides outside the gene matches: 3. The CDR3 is CASSTGLAGGNNEQFF. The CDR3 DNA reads TGTGCCAGTAGTACGGGACTAGCGGGGGGCAACAATGAGCAGTTCTTC.

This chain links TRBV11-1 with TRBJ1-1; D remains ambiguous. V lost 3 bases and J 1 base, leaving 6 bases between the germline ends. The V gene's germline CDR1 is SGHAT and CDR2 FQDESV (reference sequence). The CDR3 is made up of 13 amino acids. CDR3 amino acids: CASSFDRNTEAFF. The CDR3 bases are TGTGCCAGCAGCTTTGATAGGAACACTGAAGCTTTCTTT.

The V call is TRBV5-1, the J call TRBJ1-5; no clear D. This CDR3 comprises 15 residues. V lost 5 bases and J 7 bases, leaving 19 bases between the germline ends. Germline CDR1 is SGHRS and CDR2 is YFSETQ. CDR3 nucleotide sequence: TGCGCCAGCAGGCCCCTTTTCGAGGAAAGGCAGCCCCAGCATTTT. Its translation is CASRPLFEERQPQHF.

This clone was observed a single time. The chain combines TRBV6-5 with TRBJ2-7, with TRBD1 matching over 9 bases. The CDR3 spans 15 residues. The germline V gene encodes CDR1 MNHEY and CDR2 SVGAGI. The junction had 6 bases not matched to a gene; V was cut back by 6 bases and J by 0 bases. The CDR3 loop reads CASRNRDRDSYEQYF. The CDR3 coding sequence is TGTGCCAGCAGGAACCGGGACAGGGACTCCTACGAGCAGTACTTC.

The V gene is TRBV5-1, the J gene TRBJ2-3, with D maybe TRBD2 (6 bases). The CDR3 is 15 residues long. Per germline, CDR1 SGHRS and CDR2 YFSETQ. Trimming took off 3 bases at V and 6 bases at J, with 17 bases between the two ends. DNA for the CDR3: TGCGCCAGCAGCTCACAGCCGGGCGGGGACGATACGCAGTATTTT. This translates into CASSSQPGGDDTQYF.

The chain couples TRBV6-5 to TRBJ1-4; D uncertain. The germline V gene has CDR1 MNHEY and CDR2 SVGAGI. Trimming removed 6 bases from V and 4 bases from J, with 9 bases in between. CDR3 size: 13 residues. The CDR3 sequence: CASRKTSNEKLFF. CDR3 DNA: TGTGCCAGCAGGAAAACTAGTAATGAAAAACTGTTTTTT.

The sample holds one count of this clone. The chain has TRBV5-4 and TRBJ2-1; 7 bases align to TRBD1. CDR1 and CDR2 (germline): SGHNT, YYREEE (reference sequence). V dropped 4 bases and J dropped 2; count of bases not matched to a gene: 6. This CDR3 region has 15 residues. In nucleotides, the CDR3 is TGTGCCAGCAGCCATGGGACAGAACCCTACAATGAGCAGTTCTTC. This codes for CASSHGTEPYNEQFF.

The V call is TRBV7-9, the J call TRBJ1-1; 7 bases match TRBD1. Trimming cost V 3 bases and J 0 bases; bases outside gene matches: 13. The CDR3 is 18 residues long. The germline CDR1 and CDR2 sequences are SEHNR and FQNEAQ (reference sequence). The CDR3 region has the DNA TGTGCCAGCAGCTTGCCCCGACAGGGAACTACATTGAACACTGAAGCTTTCTTT. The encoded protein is CASSLPRQGTTLNTEAFF.

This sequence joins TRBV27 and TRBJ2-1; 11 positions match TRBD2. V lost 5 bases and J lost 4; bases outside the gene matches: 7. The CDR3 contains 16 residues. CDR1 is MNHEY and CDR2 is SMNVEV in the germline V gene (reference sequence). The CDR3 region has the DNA TGTGCCAGCAGTCCCACGACTAGCGGGGCGTACAATGAGCAGTTCTTC. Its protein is CASSPTTSGAYNEQFF.

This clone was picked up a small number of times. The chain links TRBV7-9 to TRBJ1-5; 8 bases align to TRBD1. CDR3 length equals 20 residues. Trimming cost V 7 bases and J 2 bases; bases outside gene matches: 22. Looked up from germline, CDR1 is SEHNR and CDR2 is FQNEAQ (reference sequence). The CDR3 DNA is TGTGCCAGCACTGGTTCCTTGACAGGGGATGACGGTGGTGGCAATCAGCCCCAGCATTTT. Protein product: CASTGSLTGDDGGGNQPQHF.

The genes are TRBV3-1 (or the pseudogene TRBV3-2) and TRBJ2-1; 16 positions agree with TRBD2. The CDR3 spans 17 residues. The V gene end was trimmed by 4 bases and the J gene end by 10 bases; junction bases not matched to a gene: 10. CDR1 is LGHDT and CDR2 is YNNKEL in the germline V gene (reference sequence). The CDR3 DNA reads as TGTGCCAGCAGCCGCTTCGGGACTAGCGGGGGGGCAGGGGAGCAGTTCTTC. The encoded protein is CASSRFGTSGGAGEQFF.

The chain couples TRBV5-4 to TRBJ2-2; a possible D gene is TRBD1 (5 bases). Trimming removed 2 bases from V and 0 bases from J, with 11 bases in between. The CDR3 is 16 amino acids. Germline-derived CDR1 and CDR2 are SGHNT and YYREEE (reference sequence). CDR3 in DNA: TGTGCCAGCAGCTTAGTGGGCAGGGCGAACACCGGGGAGCTGTTTTTT. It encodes CASSLVGRANTGELFF.

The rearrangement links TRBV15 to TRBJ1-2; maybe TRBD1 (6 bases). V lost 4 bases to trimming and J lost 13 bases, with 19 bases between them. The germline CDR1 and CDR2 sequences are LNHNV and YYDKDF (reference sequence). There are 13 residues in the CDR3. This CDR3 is CATSTIRTASGTF. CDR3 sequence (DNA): TGTGCCACCAGCACCATCAGGACAGCCTCTGGCACCTTC.

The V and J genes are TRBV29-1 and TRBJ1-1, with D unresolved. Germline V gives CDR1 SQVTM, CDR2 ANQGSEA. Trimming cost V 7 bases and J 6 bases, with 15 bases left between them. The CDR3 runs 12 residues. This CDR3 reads CSATGSGAEAFF. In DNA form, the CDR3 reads TGCAGCGCCACCGGGTCCGGAGCTGAAGCTTTCTTT. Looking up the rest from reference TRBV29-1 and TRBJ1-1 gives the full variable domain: SAVISQKPSRDICQRGTSLTIQCQVDSQVTMMFWYRQQPGQSLTLIATANQGSEATYESGFVIDKFPISRPNLTFSTLTVSNMSPEDSSIYLCSATGSGAEAFFGQGTRLTVV.

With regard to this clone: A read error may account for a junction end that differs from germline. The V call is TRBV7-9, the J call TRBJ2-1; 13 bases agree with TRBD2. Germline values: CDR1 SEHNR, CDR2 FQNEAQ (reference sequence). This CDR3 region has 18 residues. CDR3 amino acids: CASNLGSTSGGSYNEQFF. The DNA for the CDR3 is TGTGCCAGCAACTTAGGGTCGACTAGCGGGGGGTCCTACAATGAGCAGTTCTTC.